These 18 T cell receptor beta chains were all obtained from the same sample, sequenced in a study of T cells after yellow fever vaccination. MiXCR was run by TCRdb on the 5' RACE reads, yielding one entry per CDR3 protein. The sample includes around 400,000 distinct CDR3 sequences, around 10% seen only once; the top ten take about 17%. Source: PBMCs, taken on the day of the first yellow fever vaccination. Receptors originate from a man in his late teens or twenties who received the YFV17D yellow fever vaccine.

This clonotype has just a few counts. V is TRBV5-1 and J is TRBJ1-6, with D tentatively TRBD1 (5 bases). Germline loops: CDR1 SGHRS, CDR2 YFSETQ. The V and J ends lost 4 bases and 1 base respectively, with 15 bases between them. The CDR3 totals 17 residues. The CDR3 sequence is CASSPTLGGSYNSPLHF. In DNA form, the CDR3 reads TGCGCCAGCAGCCCCACGCTCGGGGGATCCTATAATTCACCCCTCCACTTT.

The V gene is TRBV19, the J gene TRBJ1-2; D remains unclear. This CDR3 has 13 amino acids. Germline V CDR1 and CDR2: LNHDA, SQIVND (reference sequence). V dropped 7 bases and J dropped 7 bases, with 16 bases sitting between them. CDR3: CASTQHGLGGYTF. In DNA form, the CDR3 reads TGTGCCAGTACCCAACACGGCCTCGGTGGCTACACCTTC.

This clonotype appeared a few times. The chain links TRBV7-8 to TRBJ1-5; D is possibly TRBD1 (5 bases). Germline V gene data show CDR1 as SGHVS and CDR2 as FQNEAQ. The germline V and J ends were trimmed by 7 bases and 0 bases, with 22 bases remaining between them. The CDR3 consists of 18 residues. CDR3 region: CASTRPEGSGFSNQPQHF. The CDR3 nucleotides are TGTGCCAGCACTAGGCCGGAGGGGAGTGGGTTTAGCAATCAGCCCCAGCATTTT.

This clonotype has just a few counts. V and J are TRBV7-8 and TRBJ1-1, with D maybe TRBD1 (5 bases). The CDR3 spans 12 residues. Germline loops: CDR1 SGHVS, CDR2 FQNEAQ. V lost 6 bases and J 6 bases, leaving 11 bases between the germline ends. The CDR3 bases are TGTGCCAGCAGGGAGGGGACCGCTGAAGCTTTCTTT. This codes for CASREGTAEAFF.

This clonotype turned up a few times. The chain couples TRBV5-1 to TRBJ2-5; TRBD2 might be the D (6 bases). The V and J ends lost 7 bases and 5 bases respectively, with 18 bases between them. Germline CDR1 reads SGHRS; CDR2 reads YFSETQ. This CDR3 is 14 amino acids long. DNA of the CDR3: TGCGCCAGCTCTGGCGGCGGGGAGAGGGAGACCCAGTACTTC. Translation gives CASSGGGERETQYF.

The chain recombines TRBV6-1 with TRBJ2-7, with 10 bases fitting TRBD1. The CDR3 loop spans 15 amino acids. The junction had 12 bases not matched to a gene; V was cut back by 6 bases and J by 7 bases. The germline gives CDR1 MNHNS, CDR2 SASEGT. The CDR3 nucleotides are TGTGCCAGCAGCCTTACCGGGACAGGGGCAGGAGAGCAGTACTTC. It yields the protein CASSLTGTGAGEQYF.

This clonotype appeared a few times. V gene TRBV6-2 or TRBV6-3 combines with J gene TRBJ1-1; 7 bases agree with TRBD1. The CDR3 contains 14 residues. J was trimmed by 6 bases and V by 6 bases; bases with no gene match: 10. Germline V gene sequence: CDR1 MNHEY, CDR2 SVGEGT. The CDR3 spells CASSSGQAEAEAFF. CDR3 coding DNA: TGTGCCAGCAGCTCCGGACAGGCAGAGGCTGAAGCTTTCTTT.

The genes are TRBV5-4 and TRBJ2-7; D may be TRBD1 or TRBD2 (5 bases each). This CDR3 is built from 13 residues. Germline CDR1 is SGHNT and CDR2 is YYREEE (reference sequence). Trimming left V 5 bases short and J 2 bases short, with 11 bases between. The CDR3 sequence is CASSRDGPYEQYF. For the CDR3, the DNA is TGTGCCAGCAGTCGGGACGGACCCTACGAGCAGTACTTC. The variable domain in full, with the rest retrieved from reference TRBV5-4 and TRBJ2-7, is ETGVTQSPTHLIKTRGQQVTLRCSSQSGHNTVSWYQQALGQGPQFIFQYYREEENGRGNFPPRFSGLQFPNYSSELNVNALELDDSALYLCASSRDGPYEQYFGPGTRLTVT.

The genes are TRBV24-1 and TRBJ2-5; D is undetermined. Trimming took off 5 bases at V and 0 bases at J, with 6 bases between the two ends. Germline-derived CDR1 and CDR2 are KGHDR and SFDVKD. The CDR3 is 13 amino acids. The CDR3 sequence is CATSAIDQETQYF. As DNA, the CDR3 is TGTGCCACCAGTGCCATCGACCAAGAGACCCAGTACTTC.

This clonotype was picked up many times. V gene TRBV2 combines with J gene TRBJ2-1, with a possible D match to TRBD2 (6 bases). Trimming pared 5 bases from V and 5 bases from J, leaving 16 bases between. The germline CDR1 and CDR2 sequences are SNHLY and FYNNEI. This CDR3 is 15 amino acids long. In DNA form, the CDR3 reads TGTGCCAGCAGTAGCGGGCCCCCCCCCAACAATGAGCAGTTCTTC. Protein sequence: CASSSGPPPNNEQFF.

This clonotype was counted a few times. J is TRBJ1-4 and V is TRBV4-3; TRBD1 agrees at 7 bases. This CDR3 contains 17 residues. Germline V CDR1 and CDR2: LGHNA, YSLEER. J lost 8 bases, V lost 4 bases, and 16 bases had no gene match. The CDR3 sequence: CASSRTRPGGVREKLFF. As DNA, the CDR3 is TGCGCCAGCAGCCGCACCCGCCCAGGGGGGGTACGGGAAAAACTGTTTTTT.

The rearrangement uses TRBV28 and TRBJ1-6, with unresolved D. Trimming pared 4 bases from V and 9 bases from J, leaving 13 bases between. The CDR3 contains 14 residues. Germline V CDR1 and CDR2: MDHEN, SYDVKM. The CDR3 nucleotides read TGTGCCAGCAGTTCCCAACCAGGAGTTTCACCCCTCCACTTT. It specifies CASSSQPGVSPLHF.

In its sample, this clonotype was seen many times. The chain combines TRBV24-1 with TRBJ2-7; D gene unclear. The CDR3 consists of 12 residues. Germline CDR1 KGHDR, CDR2 SFDVKD. Trimming stripped 0 bases from V and 6 bases from J, with 5 bases between. The CDR3: CATSDLRGEQYF. The CDR3 DNA reads as TGTGCCACCAGTGATTTGCGTGGCGAGCAGTACTTC.

The chain recombines TRBV6-1 with TRBJ2-2, with 9 bases matching TRBD1. Germline trimming cut 7 bases from V and 6 bases from J; bases unmatched to any gene: 9. CDR1 MNHNS and CDR2 SASEGT come from the germline V gene. This CDR3 region has 15 residues. The CDR3 sequence is CASTGGQGWAGELFF. The CDR3 coding sequence is TGTGCCAGCACCGGAGGACAGGGGTGGGCCGGGGAGCTGTTTTTT.

This clonotype was seen repeatedly, ten times or more. This chain joins TRBV29-1 and TRBJ2-5, with D possibly TRBD2 on 5 matching bases. The CDR3 length is 13 residues. In germline, CDR1 is SQVTM, CDR2 ANQGSEA. V was shortened by 6 bases and J by 5 bases, with 16 bases between the two germline ends. CDR3 DNA sequence: TGCAGCGTCTCGGGGTCTGGGATGGAGACCCAGTACTTC. Encoded protein: CSVSGSGMETQYF.

Ten or more counts support this clonotype. The rearrangement joins TRBV7-2 to TRBJ2-1, with 9 bases fitting TRBD2. Per the germline V gene, CDR1 is SGHTA and CDR2 is FQGNSA. The CDR3 runs to 17 residues. Trimming took 1 base from V and 3 from J; bases not matched to a gene: 7. In nucleotides, the CDR3 is TGTGCCAGCAGCTTAGGATTAGCTAGCGGGGTCTACAATGAGCAGTTCTTC. This encodes CASSLGLASGVYNEQFF.

A few counts support this clonotype. This rearrangement joins TRBV2 to TRBJ2-3; 7 bases are shared with TRBD2. The CDR3 is made up of 14 amino acids. The germline V gene has CDR1 SNHLY and CDR2 FYNNEI. The J segment lost 0 bases and the V segment lost 5 bases, leaving 2 bases of the junction unmatched. The CDR3 reads CASSLLASTDTQYF. CDR3 in DNA: TGTGCCAGCAGTTTACTAGCGAGCACAGATACGCAGTATTTT.

This chain joins TRBV2 and TRBJ2-7, with D maybe TRBD1 (5 bases). The germline V gene has CDR1 SNHLY and CDR2 FYNNEI. The CDR3 consists of 13 residues. V was pared by 3 bases and J by 6 bases, with 12 bases between. The chain's CDR3 is CASSESGHSEQYV. The CDR3 region has the DNA TGTGCCAGCAGTGAGTCCGGACACAGCGAGCAGTACGTC.